Sequencing of this T cell receptor beta chain was carried out in a study of beta chain features in type 1 diabetes (dated by TCRdb to 2016 to 2019). Background on the whole study: Mean age, gender distribution, total cell number and subset yield were not different between patients and healthy donors. A total of some 100,000,000 sorted cells were examined across all samples, and the number of cells per subset was strongly correlated with RNA yield. In the study, recently diagnosed type 1 diabetes patients and matched healthy donors were compared on the TCRB repertoires of their sorted circulating CD4+ T cell subsets. Regulatory and stem cell-like memory subsets were obtained from only 8 patients and roughly 8 healthy donors, while naive and central memory subsets were obtained from all 30 or so donors. Results the study describes overall, beyond this receptor: Because small numbers of individuals were included in the HLA sub-analyses, any influence of HLA type on TCRB rearrangement was left unresolved. PCR might favor shorter templates, but patient and control samples were amplified and corrected together, so any skew would affect both groups equally. Naive, central memory and regulatory TCRB repertoires appeared more similar among patients than among healthy donors. In all four CD4+ subsets, TCRB CDR3 length was moderately but significantly shorter in type 1 diabetes patients. Because cDNA rather than genomic DNA was sequenced, highly expressing activated cells could have been over-represented, although no difference in activation and CD3 levels was found between groups. At VDJ recombination sites, type 1 diabetes patients had fewer insertions and more deleted nucleotides, which implies abnormalities in thymic rearrangement.

The High Capacity cDNA Reverse Transcription Kit was used to reverse transcribe all of the isolated RNA, meaning that expressed TCRB transcripts were what got sequenced. Deep immunoSEQ sequencing was applied to naive, central memory and regulatory T cell samples, giving an average of around 4 million total reads per sample. Sorted cells were lysed in RLT buffer, and RNA was extracted using DNase-treated RNeasy Micro or Mini kits according to cell number. To prevent cross-contamination, each cell subset was processed individually, whereas patient and healthy donor samples were processed jointly. The immunoSEQ multiplex PCR was used to amplify TCRB sequences from cDNA, generating 87-bp fragments that spanned the CDR3 region. Sequencing of the amplicons was performed on the Illumina HiSeq platform. The paper's processing steps were these. Synthetic template baselines were used to correct PCR bias computationally, reads within Hamming distance 2 were collapsed, and singletons that could not be merged were discarded. Reads were aligned against IMGT to assign V, D and J genes, CDR3 length and insertions or deletions at six rearrangement sites. Within each subset, clonotype counts were normalized to sorted cell number, and only after that were true diversity and Gini coefficients computed with the tcR R package. Repertoire sharing was quantified using the overlap coefficient calculated on TCRB nucleotide sequences. Out-of-frame TCRB sequences from naive cells were analyzed as a proxy for the pre-selection repertoire. This immuneACCESS table, as held by TCRdb, lists in-frame sequences with V and J called but not all clones. Of the missing ones, under half trace to an unresolved V gene in checked studies; the others have no known cause. V and J calls and clone size are those listed in that table; D and trimming were worked out from the DNA. The table for this sample lists 300,000 to 350,000 clones; approximately 12% of them were counted only once. The ten largest clonotypes hold about 0.015% of the sample.

From each donor, a single peripheral blood sample of about 120 mL on average was drawn into heparinised tubes. A BD FACSAria II and a panel including CD45RO, CCR7, CD25, CD127, CD95 and CD27 were used to sort naive, central memory, regulatory and stem cell-like memory CD4+ T cells. Purity was above 98% for every sorted population. PBMCs were isolated immediately by Lymphoprep density gradient centrifugation and stained directly without culture. So that batch effects would be minimized, each experiment stained and sorted samples in pairs, pairing one healthy donor with one patient. A word on this clone: Its cognate antigen has yet to be identified. Base quality data are lacking; no much larger clone is found one base away.

The CDR3 sequence holds 15 residues, the cysteine and phenylalanine included. Just CDR3 DNA is preserved here, 45 bases in frame from base 1. Trimming accounts for 5 bases at V and 4 bases at J, while the number of junction bases matched to no gene is 10. From the germline V gene (reference sequence), CDR1 is SEHNR and CDR2 is FQNEAQ. This receptor was taken from a woman aged 18-29 years with type 1 diabetes. The rearrangement joined TRBV7-9 to TRBJ1-1, and TRBD1 aligns with 7 junction nucleotides. The source material was naive CD4+ T cells from blood. The cell subset or site tag for this specimen amounts to: true naive CD4+ T cells. CDR3 loop: CASSPRDSRGTEAFF. The DNA sequence is given as TGTGCCAGCAGCCCTAGGGACAGCCGTGGCACTGAAGCTTTCTTT.